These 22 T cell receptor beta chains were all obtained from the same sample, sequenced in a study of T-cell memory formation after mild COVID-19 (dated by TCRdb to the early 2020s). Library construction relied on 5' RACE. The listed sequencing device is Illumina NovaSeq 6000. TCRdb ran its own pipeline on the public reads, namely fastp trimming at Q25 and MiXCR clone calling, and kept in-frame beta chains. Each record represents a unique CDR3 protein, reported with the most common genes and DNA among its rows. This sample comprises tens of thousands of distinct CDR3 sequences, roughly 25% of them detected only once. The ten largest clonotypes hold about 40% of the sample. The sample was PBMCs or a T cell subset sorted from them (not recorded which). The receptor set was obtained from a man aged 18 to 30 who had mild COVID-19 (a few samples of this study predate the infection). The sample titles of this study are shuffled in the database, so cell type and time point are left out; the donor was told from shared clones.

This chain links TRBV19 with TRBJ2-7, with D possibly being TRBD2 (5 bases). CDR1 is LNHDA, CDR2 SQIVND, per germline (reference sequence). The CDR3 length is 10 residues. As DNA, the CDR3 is TGTACCGGCCCCGGGGACGAGCAGTACGTC. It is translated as CTGPGDEQYV.

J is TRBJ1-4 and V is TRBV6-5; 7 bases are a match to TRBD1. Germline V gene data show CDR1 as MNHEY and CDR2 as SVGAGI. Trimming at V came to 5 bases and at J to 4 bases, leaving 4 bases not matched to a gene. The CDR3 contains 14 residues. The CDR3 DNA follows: TGTGCCAGCAGTCTGGGACAGATTAATGAAAAACTGTTTTTT. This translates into CASSLGQINEKLFF.

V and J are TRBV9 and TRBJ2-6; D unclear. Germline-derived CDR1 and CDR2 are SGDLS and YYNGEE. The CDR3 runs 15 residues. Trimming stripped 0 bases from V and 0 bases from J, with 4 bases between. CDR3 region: CASSVAGSGANVLTF. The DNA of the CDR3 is TGTGCCAGCAGCGTAGCAGGCTCTGGGGCCAACGTCCTGACTTTC.

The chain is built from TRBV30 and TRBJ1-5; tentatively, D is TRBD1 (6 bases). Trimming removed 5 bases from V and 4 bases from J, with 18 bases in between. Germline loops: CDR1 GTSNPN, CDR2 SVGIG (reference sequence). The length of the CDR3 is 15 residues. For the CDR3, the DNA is TGTGCCTGGGCCCGGGGGCAGTTACCTAATCAGCCCCAGCATTTT. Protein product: CAWARGQLPNQPQHF.

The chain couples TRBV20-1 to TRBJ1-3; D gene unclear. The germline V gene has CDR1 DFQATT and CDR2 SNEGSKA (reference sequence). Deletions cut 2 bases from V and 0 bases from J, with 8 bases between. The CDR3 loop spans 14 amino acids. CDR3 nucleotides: TGCAGTGCTAGACAGCTACTCTCTGGAAACACCATATATTTT. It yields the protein CSARQLLSGNTIYF.

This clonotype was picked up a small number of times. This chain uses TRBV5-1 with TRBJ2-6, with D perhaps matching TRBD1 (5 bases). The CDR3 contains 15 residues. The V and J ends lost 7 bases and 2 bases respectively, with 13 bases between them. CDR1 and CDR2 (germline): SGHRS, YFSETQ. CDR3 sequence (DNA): TGCGCCAGCCGGCAGGGTGTCCCTGGGGCCAACGTCCTGACTTTC. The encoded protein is CASRQGVPGANVLTF. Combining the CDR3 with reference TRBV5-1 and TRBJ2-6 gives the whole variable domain KAGVTQTPRYLIKTRGQQVTLSCSPISGHRSVSWYQQTPGQGLQFLFEYFSETQRNKGNFPGRFSGRQFSNSRSEMNVSTLELGDSALYLCASRQGVPGANVLTFGAGSRLTVL.

The CDR3 here is CATSVLAEENEKLFF. The CDR3 region has the DNA TGTGCCACCAGTGTCCTGGCAGAGGAAAATGAAAAACTGTTTTTT. The rearrangement uses TRBV24-1 and TRBJ1-4; the D is unclear. The CDR3 has 15 residues. Germline CDR1 and CDR2: KGHDR and SFDVKD. V lost 5 bases, J lost 5 bases, and 14 bases lay in between.

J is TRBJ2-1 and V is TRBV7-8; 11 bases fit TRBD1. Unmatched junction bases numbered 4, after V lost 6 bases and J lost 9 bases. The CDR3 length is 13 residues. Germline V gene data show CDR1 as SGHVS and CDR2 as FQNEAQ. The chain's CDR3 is CASRKGQGGEQFF. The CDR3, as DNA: TGTGCCAGCAGGAAGGGACAGGGGGGTGAGCAGTTCTTC.

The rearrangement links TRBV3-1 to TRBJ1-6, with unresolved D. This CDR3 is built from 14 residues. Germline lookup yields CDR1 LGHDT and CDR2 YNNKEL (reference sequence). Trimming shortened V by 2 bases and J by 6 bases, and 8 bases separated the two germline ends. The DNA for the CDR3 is TGTGCCAGCAGCCAAATGACGGGTAATTCACCCCTCCACTTT. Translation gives CASSQMTGNSPLHF.

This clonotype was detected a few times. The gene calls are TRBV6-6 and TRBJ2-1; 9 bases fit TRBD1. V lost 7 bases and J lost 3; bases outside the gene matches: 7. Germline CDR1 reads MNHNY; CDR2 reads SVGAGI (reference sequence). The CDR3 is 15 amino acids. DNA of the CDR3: TGTGCCAGCATCCTTCGGACAGGGGACTACAATGAGCAGTTCTTC. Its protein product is CASILRTGDYNEQFF.

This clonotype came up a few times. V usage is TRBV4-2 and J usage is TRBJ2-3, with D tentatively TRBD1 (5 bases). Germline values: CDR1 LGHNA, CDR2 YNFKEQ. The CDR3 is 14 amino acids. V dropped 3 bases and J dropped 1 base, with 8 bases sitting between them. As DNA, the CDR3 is TGTGCCAGCAGCCATCTAGGGGGCACAGATACGCAGTATTTT. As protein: CASSHLGGTDTQYF.

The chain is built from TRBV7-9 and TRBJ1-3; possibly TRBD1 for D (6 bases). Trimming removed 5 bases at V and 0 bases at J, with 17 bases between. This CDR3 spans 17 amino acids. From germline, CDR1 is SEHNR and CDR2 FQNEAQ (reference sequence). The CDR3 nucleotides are TGTGCCAGCAGCCCAATGCAGGGGACCACCTCTGGAAACACCATATATTTT. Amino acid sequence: CASSPMQGTTSGNTIYF.

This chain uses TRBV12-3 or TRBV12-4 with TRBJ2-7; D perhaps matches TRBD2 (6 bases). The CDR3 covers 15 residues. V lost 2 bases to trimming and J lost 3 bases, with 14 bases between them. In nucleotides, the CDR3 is TGTGCCAGCAGTTTAACGGGGGACGAAAACTACGAGCAGTACGTC. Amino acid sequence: CASSLTGDENYEQYV.

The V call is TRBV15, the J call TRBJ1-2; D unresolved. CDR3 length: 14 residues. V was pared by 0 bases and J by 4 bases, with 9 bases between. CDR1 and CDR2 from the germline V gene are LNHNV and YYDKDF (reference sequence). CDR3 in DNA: TGTGCCACCAGCAGAGAAGAGGAAAGCTATGGCTACACCTTC. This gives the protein CATSREEESYGYTF.

The CDR3 bases are TGCAGCGTTGATCAGTCGGAGACCCAGTACTTC. It translates to CSVDQSETQYF. V usage is TRBV29-1 and J usage is TRBJ2-5, with D unclear. This CDR3 has 11 amino acids. Trimming cost V 3 bases and J 5 bases, with 7 bases left between them. The germline gives CDR1 SQVTM, CDR2 ANQGSEA.

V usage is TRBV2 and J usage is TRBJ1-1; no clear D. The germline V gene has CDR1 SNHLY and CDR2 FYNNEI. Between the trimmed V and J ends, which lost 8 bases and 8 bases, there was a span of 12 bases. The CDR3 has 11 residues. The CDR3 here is CASLRLGEAFF. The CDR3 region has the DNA TGTGCCAGCCTAAGGTTAGGGGAAGCTTTCTTT.

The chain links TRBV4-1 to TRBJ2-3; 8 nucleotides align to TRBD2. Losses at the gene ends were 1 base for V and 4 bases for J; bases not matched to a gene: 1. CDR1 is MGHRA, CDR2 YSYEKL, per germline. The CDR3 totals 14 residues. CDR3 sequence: CASSQAAGADTQYF. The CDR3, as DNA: TGCGCCAGCAGCCAAGCAGCGGGGGCAGATACGCAGTATTTT.

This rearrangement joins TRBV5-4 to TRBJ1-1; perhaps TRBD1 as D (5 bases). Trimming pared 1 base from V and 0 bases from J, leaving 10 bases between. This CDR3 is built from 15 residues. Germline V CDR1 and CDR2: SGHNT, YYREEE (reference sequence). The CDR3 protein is CASSLPGNMNTEAFF. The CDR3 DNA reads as TGTGCCAGCAGCTTGCCAGGGAATATGAACACTGAAGCTTTCTTT.

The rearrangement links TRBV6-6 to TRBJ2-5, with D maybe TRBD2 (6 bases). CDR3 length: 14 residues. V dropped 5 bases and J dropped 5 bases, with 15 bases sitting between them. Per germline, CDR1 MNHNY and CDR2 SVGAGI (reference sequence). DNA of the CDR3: TGTGCCAGCAGTCCCTCCGTGACTAGTGAGACCCAGTACTTC. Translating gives CASSPSVTSETQYF.

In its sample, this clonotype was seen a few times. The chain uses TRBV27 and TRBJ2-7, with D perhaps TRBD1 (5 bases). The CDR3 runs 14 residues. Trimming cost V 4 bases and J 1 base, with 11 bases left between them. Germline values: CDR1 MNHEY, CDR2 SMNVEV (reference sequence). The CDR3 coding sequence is TGTGCCAGCAGTTCCAGGGTGTTATCCTACGAGCAGTACTTC. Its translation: CASSSRVLSYEQYF.

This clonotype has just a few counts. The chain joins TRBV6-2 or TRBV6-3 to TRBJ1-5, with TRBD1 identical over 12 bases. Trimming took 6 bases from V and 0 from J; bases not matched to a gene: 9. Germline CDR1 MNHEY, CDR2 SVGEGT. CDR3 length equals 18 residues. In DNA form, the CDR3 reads TGTGCCAGCAGGCGACGGGGACAGGGGGCGCCTAGCAATCAGCCCCAGCATTTT. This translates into CASRRRGQGAPSNQPQHF.

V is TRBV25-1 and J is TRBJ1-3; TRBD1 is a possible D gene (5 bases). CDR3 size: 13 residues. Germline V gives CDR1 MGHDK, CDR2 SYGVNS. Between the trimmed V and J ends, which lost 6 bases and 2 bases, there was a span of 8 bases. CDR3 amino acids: CASSPGTGNTIYF. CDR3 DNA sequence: TGTGCCAGCAGCCCAGGGACTGGAAACACCATATATTTT.